This entry lists 2 T cell receptor beta chains sequenced from one sample in a study of T cell responses to AZD1222 COVID-19 vaccine. Libraries were prepared by immunoSEQ multiplex PCR; TCRdb keeps only in-frame clonotypes and omits some of them. Seen here are 95,000 to 150,000 clones, approximately 90% observed once, and the top ten hold approximately 3.1%. The sequenced sample was peripheral blood, obtained on day 0 of AZD1222 vaccination. The receptors shown here come from an adult in good health.

V gene TRBV19 combines with J gene TRBJ1-3, with no clear D. Germline V CDR1 and CDR2: LNHDA, SQIVND (reference sequence). V lost 3 bases to trimming and J lost 7 bases, with 4 bases between them. This CDR3 has 11 amino acids. CDR3 nucleotides: TGTGCCAGTAGTATTTGGAACACCATATATTTT. It is translated as CASSIWNTIYF. The full variable domain, with the rest looked up from reference TRBV19 and TRBJ1-3, is DGGITQSPKYLFRKEGQNVTLSCEQNLNHDAMYWYRQDPGQGLRLIYYSQIVNDFQKGDIAEGYSVSREKKESFPLTVTSAQKNPTAFYLCASSIWNTIYFGEGSWLTVV.

This chain joins TRBV7-8 and TRBJ1-2; possible D gene TRBD1, 5 bases. Trimming removed 5 bases at V and 5 bases at J, with 18 bases between. Germline-derived CDR1 and CDR2 are SGHVS and FQNEAQ. This CDR3 has 15 residues. The CDR3 reads CASSLRGLGGYGYTF. The CDR3, as DNA: TGTGCCAGCAGCCTCCGGGGTCTGGGGGGGTATGGCTACACCTTC.